This T cell receptor beta chain was captured in a study of cytomegalovirus exposure and HLA in healthy donors. Study overall: Membership in the Caucasian-associated ancestry cluster was found for about 80% of nearly 400 genotyped donors.

A multiplex PCR was run with 60 Vbeta primers and 13 Jbeta primers. The protocol was immunoSEQ multiplex PCR, while the TCRdb copy is restricted to in-frame clones and leaves out a portion. Its clone listing holds nearly 200,000 clones. Notes on this clone: No antigen is known for it.

The study, taken as a whole, reports: Investigators reported about 160 TCR beta chains as tied to cytomegalovirus.

The CDR3 runs to 14 residues. Germline lookup yields CDR1 MDHEN and CDR2 SYDVKM. V lost 3 bases and J 9 bases, leaving 15 bases between the germline ends. This TCR derives from a boy younger than 18 in good health and CMV-seronegative. The chain employs TRBV28 and TRBJ1-3; no clear D. Sequenced input: PBMCs. CDR3 sequence: CASSLKAGRGTIYF. The CDR3 nucleotides read TGTGCCAGCAGTTTGAAGGCCGGTCGAGGCACCATATATTTT.